What follows are 3 T cell receptor beta chains derived from one specimen sequenced in a study of CD8+ T cells in alopecia areata. Extraction of RNA preceded its reverse transcription into cDNA, which served as the sequencing template. The assay was immunoSEQ multiplex PCR, and TCRdb's table has in-frame clones only and misses some. The repertoire includes fewer than 250,000 clones, roughly 40% of them detected once, and around 2.8% sits in the top ten. Indicated treatment: oral pan-JAK inhibitor, 5-10 mg twice daily. The sample was CD4+ T cells sorted from blood, taken at approximately week 36, from a patient treated with tofacitinib. The source is a human donor with alopecia areata.

CDR3 loop: CTSSQPEMTCMNTEAFF. Here the CDR3 DNA reads TGCACCAGCAGCCAACCCGAAATGACATGTATGAACACTGAAGCTTTCTTT. The chain joins TRBV1 to TRBJ1-1; the table's D gene call, TRBD1, was not cross checked with the DNA. TRBV1 is noted as a pseudogene. The CDR3 sequence is 17 residues long.

CDR3 DNA sequence: TGTGCCTGGAGTGTAGGTGCTAGAACAGATACGCAGTATTTT. It translates to CAWSVGARTDTQYF. The chain employs TRBV30 and TRBJ2-3, with D unclear. V lost 0 bases and J lost 3, with 10 bases in between. The germline CDR1 and CDR2 sequences are GTSNPN and SVGIG (reference sequence). The CDR3 is 14 residues long.

This clone turned up a few times. The J gene is TRBJ2-7, the V gene TRBV29-1; D remains unclear. The V gene lost 4 bases and the J gene lost 5 bases, with 15 bases spanning the gap. The CDR3 sequence is 13 residues long. Germline-derived CDR1 and CDR2 are SQVTM and ANQGSEA. CDR3 nucleotides: TGCAGCGTTGCGCGTCGCGCCCTCAACGAGCAGTACTTC. Protein sequence: CSVARRALNEQYF.